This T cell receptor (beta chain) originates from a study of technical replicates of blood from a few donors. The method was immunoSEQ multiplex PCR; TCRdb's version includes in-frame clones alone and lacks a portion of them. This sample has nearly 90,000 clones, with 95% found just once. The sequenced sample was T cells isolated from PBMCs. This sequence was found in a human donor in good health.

DNA for the CDR3: TGTGCCAGCAGTTTCAGGGCTCTCTCCTACAATGAGCAGTTCTTC. It translates to CASSFRALSYNEQFF. V is TRBV6-5 and J is TRBJ2-1; tentatively, D is TRBD1 (5 bases). The germline gives CDR1 MNHEY, CDR2 SVGAGI. The CDR3 covers 15 residues. V lost 4 bases and J lost 0, with 10 bases in between.